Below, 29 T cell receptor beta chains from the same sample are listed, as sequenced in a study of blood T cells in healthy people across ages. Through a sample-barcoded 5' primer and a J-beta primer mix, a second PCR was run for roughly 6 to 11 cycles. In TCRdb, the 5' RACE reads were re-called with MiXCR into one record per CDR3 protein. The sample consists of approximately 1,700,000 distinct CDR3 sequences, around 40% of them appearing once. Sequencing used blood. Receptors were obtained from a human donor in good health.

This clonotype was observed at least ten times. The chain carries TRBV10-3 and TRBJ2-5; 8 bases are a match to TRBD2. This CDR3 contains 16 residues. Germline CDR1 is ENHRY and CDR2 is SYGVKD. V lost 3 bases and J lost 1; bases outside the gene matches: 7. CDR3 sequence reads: CAISDLGGGTQETQYF. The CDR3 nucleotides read TGTGCCATCAGTGATCTCGGCGGGGGGACCCAAGAGACCCAGTACTTC.

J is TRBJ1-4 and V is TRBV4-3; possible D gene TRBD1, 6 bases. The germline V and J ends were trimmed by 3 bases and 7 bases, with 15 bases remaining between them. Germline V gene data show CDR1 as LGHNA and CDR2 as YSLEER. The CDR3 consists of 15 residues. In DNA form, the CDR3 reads TGCGCCAGCAGCCATCGGGGGGGGCTTGGTGAAAAACTGTTTTTT. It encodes CASSHRGGLGEKLFF.

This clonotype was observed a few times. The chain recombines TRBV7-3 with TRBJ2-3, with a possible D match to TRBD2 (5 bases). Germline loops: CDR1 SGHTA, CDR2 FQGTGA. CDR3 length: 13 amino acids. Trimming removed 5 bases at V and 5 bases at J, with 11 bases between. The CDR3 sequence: CASSRPGIDTQYF. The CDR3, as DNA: TGTGCCAGCAGCCGGCCGGGAATAGATACGCAGTATTTT.

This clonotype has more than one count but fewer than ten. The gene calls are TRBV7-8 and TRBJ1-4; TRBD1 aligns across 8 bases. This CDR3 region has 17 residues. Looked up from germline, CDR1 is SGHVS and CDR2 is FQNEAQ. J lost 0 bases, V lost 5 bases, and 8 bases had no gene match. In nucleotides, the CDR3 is TGTGCCAGCAGCCAGGACAGGGTTCAGGCAACTAATGAAAAACTGTTTTTT. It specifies CASSQDRVQATNEKLFF.

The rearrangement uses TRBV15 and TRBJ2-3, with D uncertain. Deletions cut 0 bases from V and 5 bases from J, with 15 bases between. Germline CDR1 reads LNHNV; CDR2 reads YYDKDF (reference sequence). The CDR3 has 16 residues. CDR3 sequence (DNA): TGTGCCACCAGCAGAGATCAGCCCCGAGGCATAGATACGCAGTATTTT. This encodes CATSRDQPRGIDTQYF.

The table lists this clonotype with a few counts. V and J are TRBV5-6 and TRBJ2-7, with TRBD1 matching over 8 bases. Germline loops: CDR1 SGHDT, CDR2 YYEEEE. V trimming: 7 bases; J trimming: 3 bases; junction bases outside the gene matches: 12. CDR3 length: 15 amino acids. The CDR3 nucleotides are TGTGCCAGCCTAAGCCCTAGACAGGGGCGCTACGAGCAGTACTTC. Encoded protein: CASLSPRQGRYEQYF.

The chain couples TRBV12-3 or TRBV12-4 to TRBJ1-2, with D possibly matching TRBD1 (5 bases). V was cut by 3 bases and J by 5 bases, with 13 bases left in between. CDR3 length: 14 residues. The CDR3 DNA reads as TGTGCCAGCAGTTTTCAGTCCAGGGCATATGGCTACACCTTC. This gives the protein CASSFQSRAYGYTF.

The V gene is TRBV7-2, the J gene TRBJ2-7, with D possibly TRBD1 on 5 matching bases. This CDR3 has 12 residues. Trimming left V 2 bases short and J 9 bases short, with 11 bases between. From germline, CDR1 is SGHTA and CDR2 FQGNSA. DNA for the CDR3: TGTGCCAGCAGCTTACGAAGACAGCTGCAGTACTTC. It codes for CASSLRRQLQYF.

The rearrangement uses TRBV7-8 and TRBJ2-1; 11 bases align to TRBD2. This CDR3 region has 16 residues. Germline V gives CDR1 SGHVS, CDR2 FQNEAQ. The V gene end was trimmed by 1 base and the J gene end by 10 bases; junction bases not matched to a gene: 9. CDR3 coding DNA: TGTGCCAGCAGCTTAGGGGGTAGCGGGGGGGCCAGCGAGCAGTTCTTC. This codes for CASSLGGSGGASEQFF.

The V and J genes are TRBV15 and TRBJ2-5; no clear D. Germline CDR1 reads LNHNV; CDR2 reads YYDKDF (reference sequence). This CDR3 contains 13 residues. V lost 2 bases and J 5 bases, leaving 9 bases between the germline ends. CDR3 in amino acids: CATSRFSVETQYF. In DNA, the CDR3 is TGTGCCACCAGCAGATTTTCGGTGGAGACCCAGTACTTC.

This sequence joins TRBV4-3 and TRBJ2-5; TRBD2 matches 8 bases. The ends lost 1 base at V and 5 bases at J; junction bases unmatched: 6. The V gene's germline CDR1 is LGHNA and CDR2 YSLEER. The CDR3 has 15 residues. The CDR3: CASSQVVAGRETQYF. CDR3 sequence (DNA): TGCGCCAGCAGCCAAGTGGTAGCGGGGAGGGAGACCCAGTACTTC.

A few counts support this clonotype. This CDR3 reads CASSYDDWVNTEAFF. The CDR3 bases are TGTGCCAGCAGTTACGATGATTGGGTGAACACTGAAGCTTTCTTT. The chain uses TRBV6-2 or TRBV6-3 and TRBJ1-1; the D is unclear. The germline CDR1 and CDR2 sequences are MNHEY and SVGEGT. The CDR3 spans 15 residues. Trimming removed 2 bases at V and 0 bases at J, with 10 bases between.

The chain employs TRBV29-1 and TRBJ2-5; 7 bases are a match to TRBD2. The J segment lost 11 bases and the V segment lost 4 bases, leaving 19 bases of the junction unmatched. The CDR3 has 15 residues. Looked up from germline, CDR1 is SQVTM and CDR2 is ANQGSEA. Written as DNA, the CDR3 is TGCAGCGTTGGTACTAGCGTAGACTCCTACAATGAGCAGTACTTC. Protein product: CSVGTSVDSYNEQYF.

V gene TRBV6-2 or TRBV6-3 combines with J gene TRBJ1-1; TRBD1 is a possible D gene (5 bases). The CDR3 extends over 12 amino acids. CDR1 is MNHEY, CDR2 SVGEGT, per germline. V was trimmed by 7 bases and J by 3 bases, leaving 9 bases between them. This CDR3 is CASNAGYTEAFF. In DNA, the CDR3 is TGTGCCAGCAACGCAGGGTACACTGAAGCTTTCTTT.

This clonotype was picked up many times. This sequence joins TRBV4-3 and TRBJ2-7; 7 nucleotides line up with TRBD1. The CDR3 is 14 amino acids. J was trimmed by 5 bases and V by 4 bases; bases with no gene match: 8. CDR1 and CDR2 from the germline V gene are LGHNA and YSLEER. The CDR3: CASSRLTGSHEQYF. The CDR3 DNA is TGCGCCAGCAGCCGATTGACAGGGTCCCACGAGCAGTACTTC.

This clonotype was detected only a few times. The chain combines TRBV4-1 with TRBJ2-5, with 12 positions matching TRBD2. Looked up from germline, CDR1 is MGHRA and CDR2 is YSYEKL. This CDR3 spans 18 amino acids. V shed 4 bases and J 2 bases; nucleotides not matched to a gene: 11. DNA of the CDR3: TGCGCCAGCAGCCCCACTCTCGGGACTAGCGGGCAGCAAGAGACCCAGTACTTC. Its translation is CASSPTLGTSGQQETQYF.

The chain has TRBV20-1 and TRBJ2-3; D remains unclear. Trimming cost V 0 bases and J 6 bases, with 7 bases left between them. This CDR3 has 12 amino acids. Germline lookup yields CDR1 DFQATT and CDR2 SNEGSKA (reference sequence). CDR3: CSARESRDTQYF. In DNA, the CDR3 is TGCAGTGCTAGAGAATCGAGGGATACGCAGTATTTT.

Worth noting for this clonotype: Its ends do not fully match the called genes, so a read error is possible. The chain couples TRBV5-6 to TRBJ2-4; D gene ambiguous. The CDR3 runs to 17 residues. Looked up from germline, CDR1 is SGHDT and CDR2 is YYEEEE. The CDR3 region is CASSLDSPTRTKNIQYF. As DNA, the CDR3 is TGTGCCAGCAGCTTGGACAGTCCTACCCGTACCAAGAACATTCAGTACTTC.

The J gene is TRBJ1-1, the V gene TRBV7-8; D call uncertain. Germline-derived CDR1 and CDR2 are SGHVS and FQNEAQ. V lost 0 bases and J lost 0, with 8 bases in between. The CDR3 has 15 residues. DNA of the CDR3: TGTGCCAGCAGCTTAGCCGTTAGAATGAACACTGAAGCTTTCTTT. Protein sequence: CASSLAVRMNTEAFF.

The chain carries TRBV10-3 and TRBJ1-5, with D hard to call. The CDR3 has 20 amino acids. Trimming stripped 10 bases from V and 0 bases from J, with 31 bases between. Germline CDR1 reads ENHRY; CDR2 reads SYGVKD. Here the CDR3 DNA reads TGTGCCACAGGAGGCGGGGAATTAAGTCCTGGCATTCATAGCAATCAGCCCCAGCATTTT. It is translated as CATGGGELSPGIHSNQPQHF.

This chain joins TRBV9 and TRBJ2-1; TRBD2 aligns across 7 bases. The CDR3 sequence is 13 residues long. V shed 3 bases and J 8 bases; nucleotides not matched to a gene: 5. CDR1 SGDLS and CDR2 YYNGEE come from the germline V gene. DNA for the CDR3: TGTGCCAGCAGCGCCTACAGCGGGGATGAGCAGTTCTTC. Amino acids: CASSAYSGDEQFF.

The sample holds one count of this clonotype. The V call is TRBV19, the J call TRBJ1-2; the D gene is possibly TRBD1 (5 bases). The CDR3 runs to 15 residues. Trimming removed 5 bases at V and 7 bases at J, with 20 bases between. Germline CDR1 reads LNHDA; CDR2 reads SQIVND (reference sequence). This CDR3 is CASSLGQSISGGYTF. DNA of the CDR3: TGTGCCAGTAGTCTAGGACAATCTATTTCTGGTGGCTACACCTTC.

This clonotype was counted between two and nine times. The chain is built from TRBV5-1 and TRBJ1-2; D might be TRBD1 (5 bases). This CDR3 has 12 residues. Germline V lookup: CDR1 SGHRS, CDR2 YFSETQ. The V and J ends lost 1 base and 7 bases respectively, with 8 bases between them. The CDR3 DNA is TGCGCCAGCAGCTTGTGGGGGACTGGCTACACCTTC. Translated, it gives CASSLWGTGYTF.

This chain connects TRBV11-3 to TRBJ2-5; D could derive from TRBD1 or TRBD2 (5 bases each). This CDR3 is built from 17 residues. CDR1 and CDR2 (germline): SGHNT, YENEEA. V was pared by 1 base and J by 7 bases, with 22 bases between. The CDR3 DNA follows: TGTGCCAGCAGCTTAGTTGGTGGCTACCCTACGAGGGGGACCCAGTACTTC. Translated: CASSLVGGYPTRGTQYF.

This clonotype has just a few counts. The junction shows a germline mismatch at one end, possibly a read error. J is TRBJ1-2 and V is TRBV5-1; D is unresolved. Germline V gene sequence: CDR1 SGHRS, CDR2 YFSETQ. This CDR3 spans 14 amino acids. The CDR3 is CAGSLRLRGYGYTF. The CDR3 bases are TGCGCCGGCAGCCTACGACTGCGGGGATATGGCTACACCTTC. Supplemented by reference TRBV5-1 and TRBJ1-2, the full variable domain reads KAGVTQTPRYLIKTRGQQVTLSCSPISGHRSVSWYQQTPGQGLQFLFEYFSETQRNKGNFPGRFSGRQFSNSRSEMNVSTLELGDSALYLCAGSLRLRGYGYTFGSGTRLTVV.

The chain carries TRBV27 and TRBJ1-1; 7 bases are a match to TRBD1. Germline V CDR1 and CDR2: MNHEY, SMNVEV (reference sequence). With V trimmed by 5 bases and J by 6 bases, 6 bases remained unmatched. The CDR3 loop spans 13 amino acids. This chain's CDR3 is CASSMLGTAEAFF. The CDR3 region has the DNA TGTGCCAGCAGTATGCTTGGGACAGCTGAAGCTTTCTTT.

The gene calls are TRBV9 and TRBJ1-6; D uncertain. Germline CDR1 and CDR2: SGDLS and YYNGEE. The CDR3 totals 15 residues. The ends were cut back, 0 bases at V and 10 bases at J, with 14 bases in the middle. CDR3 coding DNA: TGTGCCAGCAGCGTAGAAGCGGCTTTGAGATCACCCCTCCACTTT. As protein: CASSVEAALRSPLHF.

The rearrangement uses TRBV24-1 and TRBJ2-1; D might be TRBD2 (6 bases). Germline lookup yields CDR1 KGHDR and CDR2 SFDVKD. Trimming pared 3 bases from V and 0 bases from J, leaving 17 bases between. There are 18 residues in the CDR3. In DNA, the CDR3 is TGTGCCACCAGTGATCCGGCGGGGAGCCAGAGCTCCTACAATGAGCAGTTCTTC. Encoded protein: CATSDPAGSQSSYNEQFF.

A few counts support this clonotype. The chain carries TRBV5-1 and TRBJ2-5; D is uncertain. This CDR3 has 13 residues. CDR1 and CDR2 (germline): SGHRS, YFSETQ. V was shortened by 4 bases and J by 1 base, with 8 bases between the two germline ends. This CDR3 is CASSMSFQETQYF. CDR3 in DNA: TGCGCCAGCAGCATGAGTTTCCAAGAGACCCAGTACTTC.